This T cell receptor (beta chain) was obtained from a study of cytomegalovirus exposure and HLA in healthy donors. Across the whole study: The study placed over 65% of its roughly 410 genotyped donors in the Caucasian-associated ancestry cluster.

Comment on this clone: Its antigen is unknown.

CDR3 length: 13 amino acids. CDR1 LNHDA and CDR2 SQIVND come from the germline V gene (reference sequence). The V gene lost 5 bases and the J gene lost 0 bases, with 7 bases spanning the gap. PCR amplification relied on 60 Vbeta primers (plus 13 Jbeta primers). Data came from immunoSEQ multiplex PCR; TCRdb stores just in-frame clones and leaves some out. The sample has roughly 100,000 clones, around 83% seen once; the top ten hold around 3.9%. Notes on the study in general: Reportedly, TCR beta sequences accurately predicted HLA-A and HLA-B alleles in most subjects. Later analysis associated a missense DCLRE1C variant with TCR beta V- and J-gene trimming. It was shown in a later analysis that HLA-associated TCR beta chains were more clonally expanded than other, equally common chains.

The sequenced material came from PBMCs. The receptor comes from a man aged 25-40 years in good health and CMV-seronegative. The chain joins TRBV19 to TRBJ1-1, with D unresolved. DNA for the CDR3: TGTGCCAGTAGTGCGCAAATGAACACTGAAGCTTTCTTT. Translation gives CASSAQMNTEAFF.